These T cell receptor beta chains were read from a single sample in a study of T cell repertoires in cytomegalovirus infection. TCRdb ran MiXCR on the reads and lists one entry per CDR3 protein. The table records just under 550,000 distinct CDR3 sequences, 26% of them present only once. The sequencing sample was made of PBMCs. These receptors were collected from a human donor in good health (CMV status not recorded). Some clones in this sample may be carry-over from other donors' samples. Each CDR3 is given with its conserved first and last residue. D genes are given only for firm matches. The size of a clone is reported for some rows only, either as once, few or many, or as a class for expanded clones.

j_call d_call clone_size v_call cdr3_aa cdr3_nt
TRBJ1-2 NA few TRBV12-3/TRBV12-4 CASSRQTGPNYGYTF TGTGCCAGCAGCAGACAGACCGGACCTAACTATGGCTACACCTTC
TRBJ2-5 TRBD2 many TRBV7-2 CASSLFGEGETQYF TGTGCCAGCAGCTTGTTTGGGGAGGGGGAGACCCAGTACTTC
TRBJ2-3 NA few TRBV12-3/TRBV12-4 CASRLQGTDTQYF TGTGCCAGCAGATTACAGGGTACAGATACGCAGTATTTT
TRBJ2-1 NA NA TRBV14 CASSPLVIDYDEQFF TGTGCCAGCAGCCCCCTAGTGATAGATTACGATGAGCAGTTCTTC
TRBJ1-1 NA NA TRBV10-1 CASSESTPGTAFF TGCGCCAGCAGTGAGTCGACCCCAGGGACAGCTTTCTTT
TRBJ1-5 NA NA TRBV19 CASSIRRAQPQHF TGTGCCAGTAGTATTCGCAGGGCGCAGCCCCAGCATTTT
TRBJ2-1 TRBD2 NA TRBV29-1 CSGRTSEYNEQFF TGCAGCGGCCGGACTAGCGAGTACAATGAGCAGTTCTTC
TRBJ2-2 TRBD1 NA TRBV12-3/TRBV12-4 CASKEGTGGGELFF TGTGCCAGCAAAGAGGGGACAGGGGGCGGGGAGCTGTTTTTT
TRBJ1-5 TRBD1 many TRBV7-8 CASSLGRGRGQPQHF TGTGCCAGCAGCTTGGGCAGGGGGCGTGGGCAGCCCCAGCATTTT
TRBJ1-2 NA NA TRBV19 CASSHIAEVYGYTF TGTGCCAGTAGTCACATCGCGGAAGTCTATGGCTACACCTTC
TRBJ2-1 NA few TRBV18 CASSPPAQAASNEQFF TGTGCCAGCTCACCACCGGCGCAGGCCGCGAGCAATGAGCAGTTCTTC
TRBJ2-3 NA few TRBV4-3 CASSQDGGESTDTQYF TGCGCCAGCAGCCAAGATGGCGGGGAAAGCACAGATACGCAGTATTTT
TRBJ1-2 NA many TRBV7-2 CASSLALAGANYGYTF TGTGCCAGCAGCTTAGCGCTCGCAGGGGCGAACTATGGCTACACCTTC
TRBJ2-3 TRBD2 NA TRBV12-3/TRBV12-4 CASSSLAGSAAFTDTQYF TGTGCCAGCAGTTCACTAGCGGGTTCGGCAGCTTTCACAGATACGCAGTATTTT
TRBJ1-4 NA few TRBV2 CASSEGQLREKLFF TGTGCCAGCAGTGAAGGACAGCTGAGGGAAAAACTGTTTTTT
TRBJ2-3 TRBD2 NA TRBV20-1 CSARDPPSGLRYTDTQYF TGCAGTGCTAGAGATCCTCCTAGCGGGCTGCGGTACACAGATACGCAGTATTTT
TRBJ2-2 NA few TRBV11-2 CASTAIRTGELFF TGTGCCAGCACGGCCATCAGAACCGGGGAGCTGTTTTTT
TRBJ2-4 NA few TRBV7-2 CASSPLTPAKNIQYF TGTGCCAGCAGCCCCCTAACACCTGCCAAAAACATTCAGTACTTC
TRBJ1-5 NA many TRBV7-9 CASSLAGVNQPQHF TGTGCCAGCAGCTTAGCAGGAGTCAATCAGCCCCAGCATTTT
TRBJ2-1 NA NA TRBV18 CASSPALATNEQFF TGTGCCAGCTCACCTGCCCTAGCGACCAATGAGCAGTTCTTC
TRBJ2-1 TRBD2 few TRBV10-3 CAISESGLYEQFF TGTGCCATCAGTGAGTCGGGACTATATGAGCAGTTCTTC
TRBJ2-5 NA NA TRBV20-1 CSARDGVVGQETQYF TGCAGTGCTAGAGATGGGGTGGTCGGGCAAGAGACCCAGTACTTC
TRBJ2-1 TRBD2 many TRBV7-2 CASSLEVGLAGLEQFF TGTGCCAGCAGCTTAGAAGTGGGACTAGCGGGACTGGAGCAGTTCTTC
TRBJ2-1 TRBD2 NA TRBV5-1 CASSWTERGGYNEQFF TGCGCCAGCAGCTGGACGGAGCGGGGCGGTTACAATGAGCAGTTCTTC
TRBJ2-5 NA NA TRBV4-1 CASSQERVETQYF TGCGCCAGCAGCCAAGAACGGGTTGAGACCCAGTACTTC
TRBJ2-7 TRBD1 NA TRBV5-6 CASSVGQGRSYEQYF TGTGCCAGCAGCGTGGGACAGGGACGGTCCTACGAGCAGTACTTC
TRBJ2-7 TRBD1 NA TRBV7-8 CASSEGQGARNEQYF TGTGCCAGCAGCGAGGGACAGGGGGCGCGAAACGAGCAGTACTTC
TRBJ1-3 NA NA TRBV4-1 CASSQVRPSGNTIYF TGCGCCAGCAGCCAAGTGAGGCCATCTGGAAACACCATATATTTT
TRBJ2-3 NA many TRBV12-3/TRBV12-4 CASSYTPGPNTDTQYF TGTGCCAGCAGTTATACCCCGGGACCGAACACAGATACGCAGTATTTT
TRBJ2-4 TRBD1 NA TRBV23-1 CASSRQGTAKNIQYF TGCGCCAGCAGTCGACAGGGAACGGCCAAAAACATTCAGTACTTC
TRBJ2-1 TRBD2 NA TRBV24-1 CATSDQGLAGNEQFF TGTGCCACCAGTGACCAGGGACTAGCAGGCAATGAGCAGTTCTTC
TRBJ1-1 NA NA TRBV28 CASSPANGPRGTEAFF TGTGCCAGCAGCCCCGCTAACGGGCCCCGAGGCACTGAAGCTTTCTTT
TRBJ1-4 TRBD1 NA TRBV6-5 CASSYGTGGAREKLFF TGTGCCAGCAGTTACGGGACAGGGGGCGCGAGAGAAAAACTGTTTTTT
TRBJ2-1 TRBD2 NA TRBV20-1 CSHTGTSGSQGQFF TGCAGTCATACAGGGACTAGCGGGAGTCAGGGGCAGTTCTTC
TRBJ2-4 NA NA TRBV6-6 CASSYPKNIQYF TGTGCCAGCAGTTACCCCAAAAACATTCAGTACTTC
TRBJ1-3 NA NA TRBV6-5 CASSYSMGGTGNTIYF TGTGCCAGCAGTTACTCGATGGGAGGGACTGGAAACACCATATATTTT